A single sample is the source of the 27 T cell receptor beta chains below, sequenced in a study of blood T cell repertoires in COVID-19. Some clones are missing from TCRdb's copy, which holds only in-frame ones; the method was immunoSEQ multiplex PCR. The repertoire consists of some 150,000 clones, with over 70% occurring once and the leading ten covering roughly two fifths. Sequencing was done on a sample of peripheral blood. These receptors originate from a man aged 45-65 years who had recovered from COVID-19.

The chain couples TRBV27 to TRBJ2-7, with a weak D call TRBD2 (5 bases). This CDR3 contains 11 residues. Looked up from germline, CDR1 is MNHEY and CDR2 is SMNVEV (reference sequence). V was shortened by 4 bases and J by 4 bases, with 5 bases between the two germline ends. CDR3 in amino acids: CASSSGYEQYF. CDR3 DNA: TGTGCCAGCAGTTCGGGATACGAGCAGTACTTC.

The rearrangement joins TRBV11-2 to TRBJ2-7; no reliable D call. CDR1 and CDR2 (germline): SGHAT, FQNNGV. CDR3 length equals 12 residues. Between the trimmed V and J ends, which lost 5 bases and 3 bases, there was a span of 8 bases. CDR3 nucleotides: TGTGCCAGCAGCCCTTCGGGCTACGAGCAGTACTTC. Amino acids: CASSPSGYEQYF.

The V gene is TRBV6-1, the J gene TRBJ1-5; D unclear. The V gene lost 0 bases and the J gene lost 4 bases, with 13 bases spanning the gap. CDR1 is MNHNS and CDR2 is SASEGT in the germline V gene. The CDR3 is 16 residues long. The CDR3 DNA sequence: TGTGCCAGCAGTGAAGCGGCGTACAGTGAGAATCAGCCCCAGCATTTT. It specifies CASSEAAYSENQPQHF.

This clone was seen only once. This sequence joins TRBV2 and TRBJ2-5; TRBD1 agrees at 8 bases. The CDR3 has 14 amino acids. The V gene end was trimmed by 7 bases and the J gene end by 5 bases; junction bases not matched to a gene: 9. Per germline, CDR1 SNHLY and CDR2 FYNNEI. The CDR3 coding sequence is TGTGCCAGCACCCCAAGCAGGGGGCCGGAGACCCAGTACTTC. As protein: CASTPSRGPETQYF.

The chain is built from TRBV10-2 and TRBJ1-4, with 10 bases identical to TRBD1. Germline V gives CDR1 WSHSY, CDR2 SAAADI. This CDR3 has 15 amino acids. The V segment lost 2 bases and the J segment 8 bases; nucleotides outside the gene matches: 5. Here the CDR3 DNA reads TGCGCCAGCAGTGAGCAGACAGGGGGCAACGAAAAACTGTTTTTT. Residues: CASSEQTGGNEKLFF.

The rearrangement joins TRBV7-2 to TRBJ1-6; D call uncertain. Per the germline V gene, CDR1 is SGHTA and CDR2 is FQGNSA. Trimming cost V 5 bases and J 3 bases, with 11 bases left between them. The CDR3 runs 15 residues. DNA of the CDR3: TGTGCCAGCAGCCCGGAGACTGACTATAATTCACCCCTCCACTTT. Its translation is CASSPETDYNSPLHF.

J is TRBJ2-7 and V is TRBV28; TRBD1 matches at 9 bases. Looked up from germline, CDR1 is MDHEN and CDR2 is SYDVKM. CDR3 size: 16 residues. With V trimmed by 9 bases and J by 5 bases, 17 bases remained unmatched. For the CDR3, the DNA is TGTGCCAGTGACAGGGGGGGAACTTTCCTAACACACGAGCAGTACTTC. It translates to CASDRGGTFLTHEQYF.

The V call is TRBV11-2, the J call TRBJ2-1; TRBD2 might be the D (5 bases). Germline loops: CDR1 SGHAT, CDR2 FQNNGV. Trimming took off 1 base at V and 10 bases at J, with 14 bases between the two ends. The CDR3 spans 14 residues. CDR3 in DNA: TGTGCCAGCAGCTTAGCTTACGAGGGCTCGGAGCAGTTCTTC. Protein: CASSLAYEGSEQFF. Full variable domain (remainder filled in from reference TRBV11-2 and TRBJ2-1): EAGVAQSPRYKIIEKRQSVAFWCNPISGHATLYWYQQILGQGPKLLIQFQNNGVVDDSQLPKDRFSAERLKGVDSTLKIQPAKLEDSAVYLCASSLAYEGSEQFFGPGTRLTVL.

This chain joins TRBV7-2 and TRBJ2-1; TRBD1 agrees at 9 bases. The CDR3 runs 16 residues. After removal of 1 base from V and 6 bases from J, the junction contained 7 bases not matched to a gene. Germline values: CDR1 SGHTA, CDR2 FQGNSA. CDR3 in DNA: TGTGCCAGCAGCTTAGGGGCGGGACAGGGAGTCAATGAGCAGTTCTTC. Translating gives CASSLGAGQGVNEQFF. Filled out from reference TRBV7-2 and TRBJ2-1, the complete variable domain reads GAGVSQSPSNKVTEKGKDVELRCDPISGHTALYWYRQSLGQGLEFLIYFQGNSAPDKSGLPSDRFSAERTGGSVSTLTIQRTQQEDSAVYLCASSLGAGQGVNEQFFGPGTRLTVL.

CDR3 amino acids: CASSKDGFRTGAFNSPLHF. The DNA for the CDR3 is TGTGCCAGCAGCAAAGATGGTTTCAGGACAGGGGCTTTTAATTCACCCCTCCACTTT. The gene calls are TRBV21-1 and TRBJ1-6; no DNA check was done on the table's D call, TRBD1. TRBV21-1 is tagged as a pseudogene. The CDR3 has 19 residues.

V and J are TRBV5-5 and TRBJ1-1; 10 bases map to TRBD1. V was clipped by 4 bases and J by 5 bases; unmatched bases: 2. This CDR3 has 13 residues. CDR1 is SGHKS, CDR2 YYEKEE, per germline (reference sequence). The CDR3 nucleotides are TGTGCCAGCAGCAAGGGACAGGGGACTGAAGCTTTCTTT. It codes for CASSKGQGTEAFF.

J is TRBJ2-3 and V is TRBV5-1, with no clear D. In germline, CDR1 is SGHRS, CDR2 YFSETQ. The germline V and J ends were trimmed by 3 bases and 1 base, with 6 bases remaining between them. The CDR3 loop spans 13 amino acids. CDR3 region: CASSSQGTDTQYF. The CDR3 nucleotides read TGCGCCAGCAGCTCTCAGGGCACAGATACGCAGTATTTT.

The CDR3 DNA sequence: TGTGCCAGCAGCCGCGACCGGGACTTATACACCGGGGAGCTGTTTTTT. This codes for CASSRDRDLYTGELFF. The chain recombines TRBV14 with TRBJ2-2; D possibly corresponds to TRBD2 (6 bases). Germline V gives CDR1 SGHDN, CDR2 FVKESK. This CDR3 region has 16 residues. Trimming removed 4 bases at V and 3 bases at J, with 15 bases between.

The chain recombines TRBV11-3 with TRBJ1-1; 8 bases are shared with TRBD1. The CDR3 is made up of 16 amino acids. V shed 1 base, J shed 6 bases, and the junction held 10 bases outside the gene matches. Per the germline V gene, CDR1 is SGHNT and CDR2 is YENEEA. CDR3 in DNA: TGTGCCAGCAGCTTAGGGGTCGGACAGGGTGACTCTGAAGCTTTCTTT. Its translation is CASSLGVGQGDSEAFF.

The chain is built from TRBV9 and TRBJ1-1; TRBD1 matches at 10 bases. The V segment lost 3 bases and the J segment 3 bases; nucleotides outside the gene matches: 5. This CDR3 has 15 amino acids. Per germline, CDR1 SGDLS and CDR2 YYNGEE. CDR3 amino acids: CASSGGDRGDTEAFF. The DNA for the CDR3 is TGTGCCAGCAGCGGAGGGGACAGGGGAGACACTGAAGCTTTCTTT. The variable domain in full, with the rest retrieved from reference TRBV9 and TRBJ1-1, is DSGVTQTPKHLITATGQRVTLRCSPRSGDLSVYWYQQSLDQGLQFLIQYYNGEERAKGNILERFSAQQFPDLHSELNLSSLELGDSALYFCASSGGDRGDTEAFFGQGTRLTVV.

The chain couples TRBV2 to TRBJ1-6; 9 nucleotides match TRBD1. The CDR3 spans 13 residues. V was pared by 5 bases and J by 8 bases, with 1 base of the junction left unmatched. Germline V CDR1 and CDR2: SNHLY, FYNNEI. CDR3 protein: CASSRDRDSPLHF. CDR3 bases: TGTGCCAGCAGTCGGGACAGGGATTCACCCCTCCACTTT.

This clone has only one observation. The chain is built from TRBV6-2 or TRBV6-3 and TRBJ1-5; TRBD1 agrees at 11 bases. The germline gives CDR1 MNHEY, CDR2 SVGEGT. Germline trimming cut 5 bases from V and 2 bases from J; bases unmatched to any gene: 8. The CDR3 has 17 residues. CDR3 protein: CASSRVGQGARNQPQHF. The CDR3 DNA sequence: TGTGCCAGCAGTCGCGTCGGACAGGGGGCCCGCAATCAGCCCCAGCATTTT.

In this sample, this clone turned up a few times. The chain joins TRBV3-1 (or the pseudogene TRBV3-2) to TRBJ1-6, with D unclear. The V gene lost 6 bases and the J gene lost 1 base, with 10 bases spanning the gap. CDR1 and CDR2 (germline): LGHDT, YNNKEL (reference sequence). This CDR3 is 15 amino acids long. The CDR3 nucleotides read TGTGCCAGCAGGGCAGGCGTTTCCTATAATTCACCCCTCCACTTT. It encodes CASRAGVSYNSPLHF.

This clone was seen once. The chain joins TRBV2 to TRBJ2-7, with 11 bases matching TRBD1. V dropped 6 bases and J dropped 5; count of bases not matched to a gene: 6. CDR1 and CDR2 from the germline V gene are SNHLY and FYNNEI. The length of the CDR3 is 14 residues. DNA of the CDR3: TGTGCCAGCAGGCCGGACAGGGGGCGCGACGAGCAGTACTTC. Translated, it gives CASRPDRGRDEQYF. The whole variable domain, filled in from reference TRBV2 and TRBJ2-7, reads EPEVTQTPSHQVTQMGQEVILRCVPISNHLYFYWYRQILGQKVEFLVSFYNNEISEKSEIFDDQFSVERPDGSNFTLKIRSTKLEDSAMYFCASRPDRGRDEQYFGPGTRLTVT.

V and J are TRBV6-6 and TRBJ2-1; D perhaps matches TRBD1 (5 bases). V gave up 5 bases and J gave up 10 bases, with 9 bases separating them. Germline assignment: CDR1 MNHNY and CDR2 SVGAGI (reference sequence). CDR3 length: 11 amino acids. CDR3 DNA: TGTGCCAGCAGTAGCGACAGCGAGCAGTTCTTC. Translated: CASSSDSEQFF.

The chain joins TRBV6-1 to TRBJ2-5; weak D call: TRBD1 (6 bases). CDR3 size: 13 residues. The V end was cut by 2 bases, the J end by 5 bases, with 9 bases between. CDR1 is MNHNS and CDR2 is SASEGT in the germline V gene. CDR3 sequence: CASSERQGETQYF. CDR3 bases: TGTGCCAGCAGTGAAAGGCAGGGGGAGACCCAGTACTTC.

This rearrangement joins TRBV2 to TRBJ1-6, with D maybe TRBD1 (5 bases). Germline V gene data show CDR1 as SNHLY and CDR2 as FYNNEI. V was trimmed by 3 bases and J by 0 bases, leaving 6 bases between them. This CDR3 comprises 15 residues. Here the CDR3 reads CASSEQGSYNSPLHF. In DNA form, the CDR3 reads TGTGCCAGCAGTGAGCAGGGCTCCTATAATTCACCCCTCCACTTT.

The chain employs TRBV5-4 and TRBJ2-2; tentatively, D is TRBD2 (5 bases). Germline values: CDR1 SGHNT, CDR2 YYREEE (reference sequence). The CDR3 contains 17 residues. The ends were cut back, 0 bases at V and 4 bases at J, with 16 bases in the middle. The CDR3 DNA follows: TGTGCCAGCAGCTTGGTTCTAGCTCTACCCGTCACCGGGGAGCTGTTTTTT. Translation gives CASSLVLALPVTGELFF.

The chain recombines TRBV5-1 with TRBJ2-7; 8 nucleotides match TRBD1. V dropped 4 bases and J dropped 5; count of bases not matched to a gene: 11. The length of the CDR3 is 15 residues. Per germline, CDR1 SGHRS and CDR2 YFSETQ. This chain's CDR3 is CASSVQPGQVNEQYF. The CDR3 DNA follows: TGCGCCAGCAGCGTCCAACCGGGACAGGTCAACGAGCAGTACTTC.

The chain carries TRBV6-1 and TRBJ1-1; 8 bases fit TRBD1. The CDR3 has 14 residues. After removal of 3 bases from V and 7 bases from J, the junction contained 7 bases not matched to a gene. The germline V gene has CDR1 MNHNS and CDR2 SASEGT. CDR3 in DNA: TGTGCCAGCAGTGATGGACAGGGCGTCGGTGAAGCTTTCTTT. Translation gives CASSDGQGVGEAFF.

The chain joins TRBV12-5 to TRBJ1-6, with D perhaps TRBD1 (6 bases). V was trimmed by 5 bases and J by 9 bases, leaving 20 bases between them. The CDR3 extends over 16 amino acids. Per germline, CDR1 LGHNT and CDR2 FRNRAP. CDR3: CASGGTTGLGSSPLHF. CDR3 coding DNA: TGTGCTAGTGGTGGGACCACAGGGTTAGGGAGTTCACCCCTCCACTTT.

The chain employs TRBV4-2 and TRBJ1-2, with a possible D match to TRBD1 (5 bases). The CDR3 spans 16 residues. Per germline, CDR1 LGHNA and CDR2 YNFKEQ. V was clipped by 0 bases and J by 0 bases, with 11 bases between them. The CDR3 reads CASSQDLTATNYGYTF. CDR3 DNA: TGTGCCAGCAGCCAAGATTTGACAGCAACTAACTATGGCTACACCTTC.